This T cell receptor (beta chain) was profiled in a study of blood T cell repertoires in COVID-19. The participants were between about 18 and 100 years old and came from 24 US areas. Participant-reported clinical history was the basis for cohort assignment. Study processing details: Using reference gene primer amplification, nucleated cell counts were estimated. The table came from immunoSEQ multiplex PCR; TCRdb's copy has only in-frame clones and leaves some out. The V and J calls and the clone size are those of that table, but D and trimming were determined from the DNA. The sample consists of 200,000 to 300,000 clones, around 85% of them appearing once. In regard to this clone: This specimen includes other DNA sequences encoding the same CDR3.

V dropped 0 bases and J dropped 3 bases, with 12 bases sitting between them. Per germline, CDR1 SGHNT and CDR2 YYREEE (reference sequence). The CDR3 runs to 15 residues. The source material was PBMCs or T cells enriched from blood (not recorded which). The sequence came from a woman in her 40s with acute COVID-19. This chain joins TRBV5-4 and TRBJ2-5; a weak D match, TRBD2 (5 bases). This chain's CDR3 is CASSLAGLAEETQYF. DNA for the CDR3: TGTGCCAGCAGCTTGGCCGGGCTAGCAGAAGAGACCCAGTACTTC.